A single sample is the source of the 24 T cell receptor beta chains below, sequenced in a study of blood T cell repertoires in COVID-19. Sequencing used immunoSEQ multiplex PCR; TCRdb keeps in-frame clones, though not all of them. The sample gives 100,000 or so clones, about 91% of which show up once; 0.35% to 0.5% is in the top ten. The source material was peripheral blood. These receptors were collected from a man in his 60s with acute or convalescent COVID-19.

This chain links TRBV5-4 with TRBJ1-1; D call uncertain. V lost 5 bases and J lost 1, with 9 bases in between. CDR3 length: 13 amino acids. Per germline, CDR1 SGHNT and CDR2 YYREEE (reference sequence). The CDR3: CASRVGGNTEAFF. CDR3 DNA: TGTGCCAGCAGGGTTGGCGGGAACACTGAAGCTTTCTTT.

This sequence joins TRBV11-2 and TRBJ2-5, with TRBD2 as a possible D gene (5 bases). Trimming removed 1 base from V and 2 bases from J, with 11 bases in between. This CDR3 comprises 15 residues. Germline lookup yields CDR1 SGHAT and CDR2 FQNNGV. CDR3 sequence reads: CASSLGWTGQETQYF. DNA of the CDR3: TGTGCCAGCAGCTTAGGTTGGACGGGACAAGAGACCCAGTACTTC.

This clone was found a few times. The CDR3 nucleotides read TGTGCCAGCAGACCTGGGACTGGAGGGGAGCGTGAGCAGTTCTTC. Translated, it gives CASRPGTGGEREQFF. This sequence joins TRBV6-5 and TRBJ2-1, with D maybe TRBD2 (6 bases). The CDR3 runs 15 residues. The germline CDR1 and CDR2 sequences are MNHEY and SVGAGI. V lost 6 bases, J lost 9 bases, and 21 bases lay in between.

This clone was seen a handful of times. The chain links TRBV6-5 to TRBJ1-1; TRBD1 might be the D (5 bases). V lost 5 bases, J lost 1 base, and 8 bases lay in between. Germline assignment: CDR1 MNHEY and CDR2 SVGAGI. The CDR3 is 13 residues long. The CDR3 coding sequence is TGTGCCAGCAGTCCACAGGCGAACACTGAAGCTTTCTTT. It is translated as CASSPQANTEAFF.

The genes are TRBV5-1 and TRBJ2-7, with a weak D call TRBD1 (6 bases). CDR3 length: 13 residues. Germline V lookup: CDR1 SGHRS, CDR2 YFSETQ. Trimming removed 0 bases from V and 9 bases from J, with 13 bases in between. In DNA, the CDR3 is TGCGCCAGCAGCTTGGACAGGGCGAGCGGGCAGTACTTC. Translated, it gives CASSLDRASGQYF.

The V call is TRBV6-1, the J call TRBJ1-3; D gene unclear. V gave up 3 bases and J gave up 2 bases, with 5 bases separating them. CDR1 MNHNS and CDR2 SASEGT come from the germline V gene. CDR3 length: 13 residues. The DNA for the CDR3 is TGTGCCAGCAGTGAGGCAGCTGGAAACACCATATATTTT. This encodes CASSEAAGNTIYF.

The chain recombines TRBV2 with TRBJ2-7, with 8 bases lining up with TRBD1. Losses at the gene ends were 8 bases for V and 6 bases for J; bases not matched to a gene: 9. CDR3 size: 13 residues. Per the germline V gene, CDR1 is SNHLY and CDR2 is FYNNEI. In DNA, the CDR3 is TGTGCCAGCGGCTGGGACAGGAGTTTCGAGCAGTACTTC. It translates to CASGWDRSFEQYF.

This chain connects TRBV6-5 to TRBJ2-1; 8 bases map to TRBD2. CDR1 is MNHEY and CDR2 is SVGAGI in the germline V gene. The ends lost 6 bases at V and 9 bases at J; junction bases unmatched: 7. The CDR3 is 13 residues long. CDR3 sequence: CASSATSAGEQFF. The CDR3 DNA reads as TGTGCCAGCAGCGCGACTAGCGCGGGTGAGCAGTTCTTC.

This clone was found once. This chain uses TRBV19 with TRBJ2-1; D possibly corresponds to TRBD1 (5 bases). The V end lost 3 bases, the J end lost 8 bases, and 11 bases lay between the germline ends. Germline V gene lookup returns CDR1 LNHDA and CDR2 SQIVND (reference sequence). The CDR3 has 13 residues. The CDR3 nucleotides read TGTGCCAGTAGTATTCCAGGGTGGGATGAGCAGTTCTTC. Translated, it gives CASSIPGWDEQFF.

This sequence joins TRBV19 and TRBJ2-1; a possible D gene is TRBD1 (6 bases). The CDR3 is 14 residues long. Germline values: CDR1 LNHDA, CDR2 SQIVND (reference sequence). With 8 bases removed from V and 10 bases from J, the gap between germline ends came to 21 bases. The CDR3 protein is CASGSGTTRSEQFF. The CDR3 nucleotides are TGTGCCAGTGGATCAGGGACAACTCGGTCCGAGCAGTTCTTC.

This chain joins TRBV6-5 and TRBJ1-4, with D unresolved. This CDR3 has 15 amino acids. Looked up from germline, CDR1 is MNHEY and CDR2 is SVGAGI. The V end lost 6 bases, the J end lost 0 bases, and 11 bases lay between the germline ends. The CDR3 reads CASSLEPATNEKLFF. The CDR3 DNA sequence: TGTGCCAGCAGCTTGGAGCCCGCAACTAATGAAAAACTGTTTTTT.

The V and J genes are TRBV19 and TRBJ1-1; 9 positions agree with TRBD1. Germline-derived CDR1 and CDR2 are LNHDA and SQIVND (reference sequence). J was trimmed by 2 bases and V by 6 bases; bases with no gene match: 4. The CDR3 has 14 residues. CDR3 coding DNA: TGTGCCAGTAGGGGACAGGGACTAAACACTGAAGCTTTCTTT. Its protein is CASRGQGLNTEAFF.

The V and J genes are TRBV3-1 (or the pseudogene TRBV3-2) and TRBJ1-4, with 7 bases that match TRBD1. Per the germline V gene, CDR1 is LGHDT and CDR2 is YNNKEL (reference sequence). With V trimmed by 5 bases and J by 2 bases, 5 bases remained unmatched. There are 15 residues in the CDR3. CDR3: CASSEGQRTNEKLFF. CDR3 coding DNA: TGTGCCAGCAGCGAGGGACAGCGGACTAATGAAAAACTGTTTTTT.

CDR3 protein: CAWSPRGDYGYTF. The CDR3 bases are TGTGCCTGGAGTCCGCGGGGGGACTATGGCTACACCTTC. The genes are TRBV30 and TRBJ1-2, with a tentative D call TRBD1 (5 bases). CDR1 and CDR2 (germline): GTSNPN, SVGIG (reference sequence). The CDR3 runs 13 residues. V lost 2 bases, J lost 3 bases, and 10 bases lay in between. The full variable domain, completed using reference TRBV30 and TRBJ1-2, is SQTIHQWPATLVQPVGSPLSLECTVEGTSNPNLYWYRQAAGRGLQLLFYSVGIGQISSEVPQNLSASRPQDRQFILSSKKLLLSDSGFYLCAWSPRGDYGYTFGSGTRLTVV.

The rearrangement joins TRBV5-1 to TRBJ2-5, with 9 bases lining up with TRBD2. There are 16 residues in the CDR3. In germline, CDR1 is SGHRS, CDR2 YFSETQ. With 0 bases clipped from V and 1 base from J, the junction kept 4 bases outside the gene matches. CDR3: CASSLEASGAQETQYF. CDR3 DNA sequence: TGCGCCAGCAGCTTGGAGGCTAGCGGGGCCCAAGAGACCCAGTACTTC.

The CDR3 is CASSLQAGGNTEAFF. DNA of the CDR3: TGTGCCAGCAGCCTCCAGGCAGGGGGAAACACTGAAGCTTTCTTT. This chain links TRBV7-6 with TRBJ1-1, with 7 bases fitting TRBD1. This CDR3 contains 15 residues. Germline trimming cut 5 bases from V and 2 bases from J; bases unmatched to any gene: 8. Per germline, CDR1 SGHVS and CDR2 FNYEAQ.

CDR3 bases: TGTGCCAGCAGCCTGACTAGCGGGTCGAACACCGGGGAGCTGTTTTTT. Translation gives CASSLTSGSNTGELFF. The rearrangement uses TRBV7-8 and TRBJ2-2; 10 positions match TRBD2. The germline CDR1 and CDR2 sequences are SGHVS and FQNEAQ. The CDR3 is made up of 16 amino acids. J was trimmed by 0 bases and V by 5 bases; bases with no gene match: 3.

This chain connects TRBV10-3 to TRBJ1-1; D may be TRBD1 (6 bases). V gave up 6 bases and J gave up 4 bases, with 15 bases separating them. The CDR3 length is 14 residues. Germline loops: CDR1 ENHRY, CDR2 SYGVKD. Written as DNA, the CDR3 is TGTGCCATCAGGGAAAGGGACACCTCCACTGAAGCTTTCTTT. Translating gives CAIRERDTSTEAFF.

The chain is built from TRBV5-1 and TRBJ2-6, with 7 bases lining up with TRBD2. This CDR3 contains 16 residues. Germline V gives CDR1 SGHRS, CDR2 YFSETQ. The J segment lost 2 bases and the V segment lost 0 bases, leaving 2 bases of the junction unmatched. Written as DNA, the CDR3 is TGCGCCAGCAGCTTGGAGGGAGGGGCTGGGGCCAACGTCCTGACTTTC. Its protein is CASSLEGGAGANVLTF. Based on the CDR3 plus reference TRBV5-1 and TRBJ2-6, the full variable domain is KAGVTQTPRYLIKTRGQQVTLSCSPISGHRSVSWYQQTPGQGLQFLFEYFSETQRNKGNFPGRFSGRQFSNSRSEMNVSTLELGDSALYLCASSLEGGAGANVLTFGAGSRLTVL.

The rearrangement uses TRBV18 and TRBJ1-2; D possibly corresponds to TRBD1 (6 bases). The V and J ends lost 4 bases and 2 bases respectively, with 17 bases between them. This CDR3 contains 16 residues. CDR1 is KGHSH, CDR2 LQKENI, per germline. CDR3: CASSLKGGQSNYGYTF. CDR3 DNA: TGTGCCAGCTCACTGAAAGGAGGACAGTCGAACTATGGCTACACCTTC.

V gene TRBV2 combines with J gene TRBJ1-6; possibly TRBD1 for D (5 bases). The CDR3 has 15 amino acids. V lost 4 bases and J 4 bases, leaving 11 bases between the germline ends. From germline, CDR1 is SNHLY and CDR2 FYNNEI. The CDR3: CASSGDSGYNSPLHF. The DNA of the CDR3 is TGTGCCAGCAGTGGCGACAGTGGGTATAATTCACCCCTCCACTTT.

The chain's CDR3 is CASSSYRFPGGKLFF. The CDR3, as DNA: TGTGCCAGCAGCTCATACAGGTTCCCCGGGGGAAAACTGTTTTTT. V and J are TRBV11-2 and TRBJ1-4; a possible D gene is TRBD1 (5 bases). V was cut by 4 bases and J by 10 bases, with 19 bases left in between. Germline V CDR1 and CDR2: SGHAT, FQNNGV. The length of the CDR3 is 15 residues.

The chain is built from TRBV30 and TRBJ1-4; D perhaps matches TRBD1 (5 bases). The length of the CDR3 is 15 residues. Germline loops: CDR1 GTSNPN, CDR2 SVGIG (reference sequence). V dropped 4 bases and J dropped 2 bases, with 14 bases sitting between them. Here the CDR3 reads CAWNLGAATNEKLFF. The CDR3 DNA reads as TGTGCCTGGAACTTAGGGGCAGCTACTAATGAAAAACTGTTTTTT.

The gene calls are TRBV19 and TRBJ1-1, with unresolved D. Trimming removed 3 bases at V and 4 bases at J, with 12 bases between. Germline-derived CDR1 and CDR2 are LNHDA and SQIVND (reference sequence). The CDR3 extends over 14 amino acids. The CDR3 region has the DNA TGTGCCAGTAGTATGATAGGGCGGGTCACTGAAGCTTTCTTT. Translation: CASSMIGRVTEAFF.